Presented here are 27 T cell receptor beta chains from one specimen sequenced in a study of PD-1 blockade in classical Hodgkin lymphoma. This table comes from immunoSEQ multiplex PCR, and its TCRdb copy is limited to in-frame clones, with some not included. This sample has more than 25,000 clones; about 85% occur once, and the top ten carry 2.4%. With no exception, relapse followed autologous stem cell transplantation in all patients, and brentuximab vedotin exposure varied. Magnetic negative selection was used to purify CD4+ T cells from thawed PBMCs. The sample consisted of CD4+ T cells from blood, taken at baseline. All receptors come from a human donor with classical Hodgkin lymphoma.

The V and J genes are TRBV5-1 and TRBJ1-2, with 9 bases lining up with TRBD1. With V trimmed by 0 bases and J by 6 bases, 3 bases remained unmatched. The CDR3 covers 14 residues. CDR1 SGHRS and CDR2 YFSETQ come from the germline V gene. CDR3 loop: CASSLGQGVDGYTF. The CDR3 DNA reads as TGCGCCAGCAGCTTGGGACAGGGGGTCGATGGCTACACCTTC.

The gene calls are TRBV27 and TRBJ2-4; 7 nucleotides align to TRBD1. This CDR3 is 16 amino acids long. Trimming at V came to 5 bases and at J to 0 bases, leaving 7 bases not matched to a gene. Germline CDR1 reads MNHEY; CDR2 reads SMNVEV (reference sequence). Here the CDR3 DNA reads TGTGCCAGCAGTCTAGGGACAGTTAGAGCCAAAAACATTCAGTACTTC. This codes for CASSLGTVRAKNIQYF.

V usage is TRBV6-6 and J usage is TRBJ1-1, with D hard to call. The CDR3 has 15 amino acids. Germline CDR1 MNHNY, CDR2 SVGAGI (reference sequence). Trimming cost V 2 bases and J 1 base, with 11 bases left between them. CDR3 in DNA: TGTGCCAGCAGTTACGCCCGGGAGCGGAACACTGAAGCTTTCTTT. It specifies CASSYARERNTEAFF.

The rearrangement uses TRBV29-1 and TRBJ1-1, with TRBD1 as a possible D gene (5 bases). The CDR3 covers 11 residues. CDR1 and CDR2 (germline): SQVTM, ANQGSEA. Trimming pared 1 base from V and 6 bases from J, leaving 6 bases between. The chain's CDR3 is CSVEGGAEAFF. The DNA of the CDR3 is TGCAGCGTTGAAGGGGGGGCTGAAGCTTTCTTT.

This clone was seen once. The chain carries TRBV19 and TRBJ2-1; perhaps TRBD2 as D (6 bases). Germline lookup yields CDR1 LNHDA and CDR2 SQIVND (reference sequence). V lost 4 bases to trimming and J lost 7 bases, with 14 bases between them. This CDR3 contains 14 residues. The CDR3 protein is CASSTPRGTNEQFF. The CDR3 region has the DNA TGTGCCAGTAGTACCCCCCGTGGGACTAATGAGCAGTTCTTC.

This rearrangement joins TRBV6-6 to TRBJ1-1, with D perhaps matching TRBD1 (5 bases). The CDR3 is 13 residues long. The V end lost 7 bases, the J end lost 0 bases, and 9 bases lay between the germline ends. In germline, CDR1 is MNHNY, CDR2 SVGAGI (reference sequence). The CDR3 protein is CASTTTVNTEAFF. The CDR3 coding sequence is TGTGCCAGCACGACGACAGTGAACACTGAAGCTTTCTTT.

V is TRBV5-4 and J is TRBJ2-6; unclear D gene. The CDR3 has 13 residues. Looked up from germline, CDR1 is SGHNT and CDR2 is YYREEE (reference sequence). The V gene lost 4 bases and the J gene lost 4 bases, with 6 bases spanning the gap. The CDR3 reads CASSTGGANVLTF. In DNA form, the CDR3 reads TGTGCCAGCAGCACCGGAGGGGCCAACGTCCTGACTTTC.

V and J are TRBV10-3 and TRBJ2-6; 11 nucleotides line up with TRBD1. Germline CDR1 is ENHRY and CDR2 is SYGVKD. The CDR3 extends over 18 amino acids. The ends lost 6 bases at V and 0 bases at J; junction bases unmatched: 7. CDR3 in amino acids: CAIRSSGTGGSGANVLTF. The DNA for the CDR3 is TGTGCCATCAGAAGCTCCGGGACAGGGGGCTCTGGGGCCAACGTCCTGACTTTC.

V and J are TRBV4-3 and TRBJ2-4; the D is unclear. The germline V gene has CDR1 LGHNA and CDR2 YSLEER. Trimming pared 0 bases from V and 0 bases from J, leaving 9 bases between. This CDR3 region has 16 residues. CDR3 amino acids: CASSQDQNTAKNIQYF. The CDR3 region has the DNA TGCGCCAGCAGCCAAGATCAGAATACAGCCAAAAACATTCAGTACTTC.

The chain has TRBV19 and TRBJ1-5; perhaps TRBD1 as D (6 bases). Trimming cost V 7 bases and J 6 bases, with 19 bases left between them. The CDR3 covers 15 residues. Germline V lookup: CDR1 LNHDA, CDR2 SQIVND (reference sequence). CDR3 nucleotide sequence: TGTGCCAGTACCATCCTCGGGGGCTCGGGTCAGCCCCAGCATTTT. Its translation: CASTILGGSGQPQHF.

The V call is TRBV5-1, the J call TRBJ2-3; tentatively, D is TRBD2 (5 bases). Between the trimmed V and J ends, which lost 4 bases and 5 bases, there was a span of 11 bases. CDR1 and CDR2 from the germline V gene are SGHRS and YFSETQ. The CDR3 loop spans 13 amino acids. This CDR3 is CASSTGSKDTQYF. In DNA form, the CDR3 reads TGCGCCAGCAGCACTGGGAGTAAAGATACGCAGTATTTT.

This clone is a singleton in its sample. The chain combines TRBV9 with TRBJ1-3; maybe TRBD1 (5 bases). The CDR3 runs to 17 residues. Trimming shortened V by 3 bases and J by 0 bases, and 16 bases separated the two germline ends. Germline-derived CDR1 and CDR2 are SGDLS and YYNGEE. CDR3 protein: CASSEGVRSRSGNTIYF. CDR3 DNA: TGTGCCAGCAGCGAAGGGGTTCGGTCCCGCTCTGGAAACACCATATATTTT.

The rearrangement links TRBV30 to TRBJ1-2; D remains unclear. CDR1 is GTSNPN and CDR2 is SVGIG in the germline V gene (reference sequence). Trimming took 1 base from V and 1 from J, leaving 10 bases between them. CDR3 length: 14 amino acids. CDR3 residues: CAWSGDTFNYGYTF. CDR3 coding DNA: TGTGCCTGGAGTGGCGACACCTTTAACTATGGCTACACCTTC.

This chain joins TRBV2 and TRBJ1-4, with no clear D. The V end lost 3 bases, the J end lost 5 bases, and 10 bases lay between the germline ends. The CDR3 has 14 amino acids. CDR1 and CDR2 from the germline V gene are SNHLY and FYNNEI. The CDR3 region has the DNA TGTGCCAGCAGTGAGGAGGGCTTAAATGAAAAACTGTTTTTT. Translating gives CASSEEGLNEKLFF.

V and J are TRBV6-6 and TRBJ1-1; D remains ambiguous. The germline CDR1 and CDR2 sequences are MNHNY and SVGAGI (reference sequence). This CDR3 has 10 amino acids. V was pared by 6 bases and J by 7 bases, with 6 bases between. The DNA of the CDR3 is TGTGCCAGCAGGCTGGTTGAAGCTTTCTTT. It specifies CASRLVEAFF.

This CDR3 reads CASSYSGEQSYEQYF. Here the CDR3 DNA reads TGTGCCAGCAGTTACTCGGGGGAACAGTCCTACGAGCAGTACTTC. The rearrangement uses TRBV6-5 and TRBJ2-7; tentatively, D is TRBD1 or TRBD2 (5 bases each). The V gene's germline CDR1 is MNHEY and CDR2 SVGAGI. The germline V and J ends were trimmed by 0 bases and 1 base, with 10 bases remaining between them. The CDR3 contains 15 residues.

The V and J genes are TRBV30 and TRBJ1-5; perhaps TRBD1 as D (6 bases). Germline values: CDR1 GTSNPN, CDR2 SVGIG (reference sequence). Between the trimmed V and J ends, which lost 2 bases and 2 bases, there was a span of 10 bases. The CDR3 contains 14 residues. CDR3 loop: CAWSSGARNQPQHF. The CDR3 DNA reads TGTGCCTGGAGTTCAGGGGCGCGCAATCAGCCCCAGCATTTT.

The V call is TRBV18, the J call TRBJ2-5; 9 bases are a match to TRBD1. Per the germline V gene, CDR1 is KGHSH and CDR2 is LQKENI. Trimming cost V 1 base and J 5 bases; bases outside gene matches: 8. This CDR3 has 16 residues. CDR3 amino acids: CASSPLDRGVRETQYF. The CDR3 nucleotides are TGTGCCAGCTCACCACTCGACAGGGGGGTAAGGGAGACCCAGTACTTC.

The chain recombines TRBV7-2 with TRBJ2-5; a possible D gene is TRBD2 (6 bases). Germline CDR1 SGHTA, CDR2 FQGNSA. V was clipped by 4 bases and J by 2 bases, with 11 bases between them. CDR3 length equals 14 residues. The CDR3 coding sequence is TGTGCCAGCAGCTCAGGAGGGCAGCAAGAGACCCAGTACTTC. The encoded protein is CASSSGGQQETQYF. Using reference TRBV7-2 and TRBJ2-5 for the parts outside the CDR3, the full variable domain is GAGVSQSPSNKVTEKGKDVELRCDPISGHTALYWYRQSLGQGLEFLIYFQGNSAPDKSGLPSDRFSAERTGGSVSTLTIQRTQQEDSAVYLCASSSGGQQETQYFGPGTRLLVL.

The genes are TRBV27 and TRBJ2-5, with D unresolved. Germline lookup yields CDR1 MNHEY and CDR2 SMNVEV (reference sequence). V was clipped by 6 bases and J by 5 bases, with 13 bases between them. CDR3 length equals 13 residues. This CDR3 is CASRSQLSETQYF. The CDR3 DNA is TGTGCCAGCAGGTCCCAATTATCTGAGACCCAGTACTTC.

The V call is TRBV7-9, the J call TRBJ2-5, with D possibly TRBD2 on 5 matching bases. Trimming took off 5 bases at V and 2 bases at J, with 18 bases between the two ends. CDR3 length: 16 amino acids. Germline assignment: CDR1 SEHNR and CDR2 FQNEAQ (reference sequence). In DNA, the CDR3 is TGTGCCAGCAGCCTCTCGAGGGTGGGCTTACAAGAGACCCAGTACTTC. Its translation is CASSLSRVGLQETQYF.

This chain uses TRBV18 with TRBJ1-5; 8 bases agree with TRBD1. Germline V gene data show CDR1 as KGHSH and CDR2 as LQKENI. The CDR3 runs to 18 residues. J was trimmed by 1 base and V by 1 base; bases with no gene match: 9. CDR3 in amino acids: CASSPQAHGQGSNQPQHF. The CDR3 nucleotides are TGTGCCAGCTCACCACAAGCCCACGGACAGGGAAGCAATCAGCCCCAGCATTTT.

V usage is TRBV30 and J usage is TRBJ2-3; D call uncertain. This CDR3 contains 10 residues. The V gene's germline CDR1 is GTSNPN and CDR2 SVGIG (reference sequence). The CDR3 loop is CATGTDTQYF. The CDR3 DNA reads TGTGCTACGGGCACAGATACGCAGTATTTT.

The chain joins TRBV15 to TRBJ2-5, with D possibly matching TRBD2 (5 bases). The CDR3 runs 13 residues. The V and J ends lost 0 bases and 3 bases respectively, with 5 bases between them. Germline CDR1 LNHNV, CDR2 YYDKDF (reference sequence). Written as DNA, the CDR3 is TGTGCCACCAGCAGAGACGGGAAAGAGACCCAGTACTTC. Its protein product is CATSRDGKETQYF.

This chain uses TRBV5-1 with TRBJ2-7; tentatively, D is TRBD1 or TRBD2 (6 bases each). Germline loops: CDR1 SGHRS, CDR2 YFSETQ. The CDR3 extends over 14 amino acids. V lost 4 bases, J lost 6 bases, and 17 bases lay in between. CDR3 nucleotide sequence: TGCGCCAGCAGCCAGGAGGGGGTACGGGGCGAGCAGTACTTC. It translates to CASSQEGVRGEQYF.

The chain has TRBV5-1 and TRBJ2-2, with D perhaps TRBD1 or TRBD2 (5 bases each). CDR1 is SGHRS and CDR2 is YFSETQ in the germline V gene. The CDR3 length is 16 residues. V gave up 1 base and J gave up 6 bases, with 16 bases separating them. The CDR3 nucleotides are TGCGCCAGCAGCTTGCAGGGACCTTTCCTGGCCGGGGAGCTGTTTTTT. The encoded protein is CASSLQGPFLAGELFF.

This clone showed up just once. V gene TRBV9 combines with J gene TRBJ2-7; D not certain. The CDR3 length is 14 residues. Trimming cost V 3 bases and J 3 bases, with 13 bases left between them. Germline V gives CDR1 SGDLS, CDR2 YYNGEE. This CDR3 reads CASSDQGSYYEQYF. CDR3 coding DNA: TGTGCCAGCAGCGACCAAGGCAGTTACTACGAGCAGTACTTC.